This entry is about one TCR beta chain. Its antigen remains unknown. The sample comes from a study of OX40 agonist ivuxolimab in advanced cancers. Study context: The dose-escalation group included hepatocellular carcinoma, melanoma, renal cell carcinoma and head and neck cancer.

Overall study results and limits: Both CD4+ and CD8+ T cell populations in blood had undergone clonal expansion by week 6 at 0.1 to 3.0 mg/kg. Researchers did not establish what antigens the expanded peripheral T cells target.

The protocol was immunoSEQ multiplex PCR, while the TCRdb copy is restricted to in-frame clones and leaves out a portion. This repertoire shows 70,000 or so clones, around 86% found once; its top ten account for roughly 8.6%. Peripheral blood came from all dose cohorts at three timepoints. This CDR3 is 13 amino acids long. The germline V gene encodes CDR1 SGHAT and CDR2 FQDESV (reference sequence). Between the trimmed V and J ends, which lost 2 bases and 1 base, there was a span of 5 bases. The receptor was derived from an adult with an advanced solid tumor such as melanoma, head and neck, liver or kidney cancer. The sample here was CD4+ or CD8+ T cells sorted from blood, taken in a trial of the OX40 agonist ivuxolimab. The V call is TRBV11-1, the J call TRBJ1-1; D ambiguous. CDR3 DNA sequence: TGTGCCAGCAGCTTAAGACGGAACACTGAAGCTTTCTTT. Protein sequence: CASSLRRNTEAFF.